The 18 T cell receptor beta chains below come from one sample, sequenced in a study of T cells in Graves' hyperthyroidism and ophthalmopathy. Researchers took RNA transcripts and amplified the TCR beta CDR3 regions from them. TCR CDR3 regions were first amplified by RT-PCR with HTBI primers. TCRdb reprocessed the multiplex PCR reads with MiXCR, giving one entry per CDR3 protein. The table shows some 360,000 distinct CDR3 sequences, with over 11% occurring only once. Source material: blood. Receptor source: a woman aged 55 to 70 with Graves' hyperthyroidism.

The chain couples TRBV5-1 to TRBJ1-4; TRBD1 matches 7 bases. With V trimmed by 3 bases and J by 3 bases, 2 bases remained unmatched. The CDR3 has 14 residues. Germline V CDR1 and CDR2: SGHRS, YFSETQ. The CDR3 coding sequence is TGCGCCAGCAGCTCGGGACAGCCTAATGAAAAACTGTTTTTT. Amino acids: CASSSGQPNEKLFF.

Many counts were recorded for this clonotype. The chain employs TRBV11-2 and TRBJ2-7; 9 bases line up with TRBD1. The CDR3 spans 17 residues. Germline lookup yields CDR1 SGHAT and CDR2 FQNNGV. Trimming removed 5 bases from V and 3 bases from J; junction bases left unmatched: 14. CDR3 DNA: TGTGCCAGCAGCCCCTGGGGTGGGGACAGGGTACACTACGAGCAGTACTTC. Translated, it gives CASSPWGGDRVHYEQYF.

The chain has TRBV7-9 and TRBJ2-3; either TRBD1 or TRBD2 may fit D (5 bases each). Germline V gives CDR1 SEHNR, CDR2 FQNEAQ (reference sequence). CDR3 length: 13 residues. CDR3 DNA sequence: TGTGCAGCGAGGGGACCTAGCACAGATACGCAGTATTTT. This codes for CAARGPSTDTQYF.

This clonotype occurred many times. This chain connects TRBV27 to TRBJ2-5; the match to TRBD1 covers 9 bases. Germline CDR1 and CDR2: MNHEY and SMNVEV (reference sequence). CDR3 length equals 14 residues. The ends lost 8 bases at V and 2 bases at J; junction bases unmatched: 6. CDR3 sequence reads: CASPTGGRQETQYF. CDR3 bases: TGTGCCAGCCCGACAGGGGGAAGACAAGAGACCCAGTACTTC.

This clonotype was detected ten times or more. This chain uses TRBV19 with TRBJ2-1; 9 bases align to TRBD2. From germline, CDR1 is LNHDA and CDR2 SQIVND (reference sequence). V lost 5 bases to trimming and J lost 0 bases; unmatched junction nucleotides: 11. The CDR3 totals 18 residues. Here the CDR3 DNA reads TGTGCCAGTAGTCCACCTCCTAGCGGGGTGTTCTCCTACAATGAGCAGTTCTTC. It is translated as CASSPPPSGVFSYNEQFF.

This rearrangement joins TRBV27 to TRBJ2-5; TRBD2 is a possible D gene (6 bases). Trimming removed 5 bases at V and 5 bases at J, with 18 bases between. Germline CDR1 and CDR2: MNHEY and SMNVEV (reference sequence). This CDR3 is built from 15 residues. The CDR3 DNA reads as TGTGCCAGCAGTCCCCTCGGGTTGGAGGGGGAGACCCAGTACTTC. Encoded protein: CASSPLGLEGETQYF.

The sample holds many counts of this clonotype. The rearrangement uses TRBV12-3 or TRBV12-4 and TRBJ2-5; no clear D gene. The CDR3 has 14 residues. Trimming left V 8 bases short and J 1 base short, with 14 bases between. The CDR3 sequence is CASSFIVGQETQYF. CDR3 coding DNA: TGTGCCAGCTCCTTTATAGTAGGCCAAGAGACCCAGTACTTC.

This clonotype was recorded only once. This sequence joins TRBV30 and TRBJ1-1, with 7 nucleotides matching TRBD1. V lost 2 bases and J lost 4; bases outside the gene matches: 7. The CDR3 contains 14 residues. CDR1 is GTSNPN, CDR2 SVGIG, per germline (reference sequence). The CDR3 nucleotides read TGTGCCTGGAGTCCAGACAGGGAGGGCACTGAAGCTTTCTTT. As protein: CAWSPDREGTEAFF.

This clonotype was counted at least ten times. The chain uses TRBV2 and TRBJ1-1, with D perhaps TRBD1 (6 bases). Trimming took off 6 bases at V and 5 bases at J, with 13 bases between the two ends. The CDR3 spans 13 residues. Germline V gene data show CDR1 as SNHLY and CDR2 as FYNNEI. The DNA for the CDR3 is TGTGCCAGCAGGACAGGACCGGGGACTGAAGCTTTCTTT. It is translated as CASRTGPGTEAFF.

This rearrangement joins TRBV11-2 to TRBJ1-5, with unresolved D. Germline assignment: CDR1 SGHAT and CDR2 FQNNGV. The CDR3 sequence is 14 residues long. Trimming took off 2 bases at V and 8 bases at J, with 13 bases between the two ends. The CDR3: CASSLMGLREPQHF. The CDR3 DNA follows: TGTGCCAGCAGCTTAATGGGCTTAAGAGAGCCCCAGCATTTT.

At least ten counts were recorded for this clonotype. This chain links TRBV5-1 with TRBJ2-5; 8 nucleotides align to TRBD1. This CDR3 is 15 amino acids long. Germline loops: CDR1 SGHRS, CDR2 YFSETQ. Trimming took 0 bases from V and 5 from J; bases not matched to a gene: 6. The chain's CDR3 is CASSLEGQEGETQYF. The CDR3 DNA reads TGCGCCAGCAGCTTGGAGGGACAGGAGGGGGAGACCCAGTACTTC.

In its sample, this clonotype was seen many times. This chain joins TRBV10-3 and TRBJ2-7; D unclear. Deletions cut 5 bases from V and 0 bases from J, with 14 bases between. The V gene's germline CDR1 is ENHRY and CDR2 SYGVKD. This CDR3 contains 15 residues. CDR3 DNA sequence: TGTGCCATCAGTTCCCTAACCGAGAGCTCCTACGAGCAGTACTTC. Translation gives CAISSLTESSYEQYF.

Regarding this clonotype: Possible read error: a much larger clone is one base away. The chain links TRBV5-1 to TRBJ2-3; D gene ambiguous. In germline, CDR1 is SGHRS, CDR2 YFSETQ. The CDR3 sequence is 14 residues long. For the CDR3, the DNA is TGCGCCAGCAGCTTGGGAGGAGAAGCAGATACGCGGTATTTT. As protein: CASSLGGEADTRYF. The variable domain in full, with the rest retrieved from reference TRBV5-1 and TRBJ2-3, is KAGVTQTPRYLIKTRGQQVTLSCSPISGHRSVSWYQQTPGQGLQFLFEYFSETQRNKGNFPGRFSGRQFSNSRSEMNVSTLELGDSALYLCASSLGGEADTRYFGPGTRLTVL.

This clonotype was recorded at least ten times. The gene calls are TRBV5-1 and TRBJ2-3, with TRBD2 matching 10 bases. Germline loops: CDR1 SGHRS, CDR2 YFSETQ. Trimming at V came to 3 bases and at J to 9 bases, leaving 10 bases not matched to a gene. The CDR3 covers 15 residues. CDR3 DNA sequence: TGCGCCAGCAGCTGGAATAGCGGGAGGTCCACGACGCAGTATTTT. This gives the protein CASSWNSGRSTTQYF.

This clonotype was observed at least ten times. The chain links TRBV20-1 to TRBJ1-1; no firm D call. In germline, CDR1 is DFQATT, CDR2 SNEGSKA (reference sequence). The V end lost 4 bases, the J end lost 0 bases, and 9 bases lay between the germline ends. The CDR3 extends over 13 amino acids. CDR3 in DNA: TGCAGTGCTAACGACTTTATGAACACTGAAGCTTTCTTT. Translation gives CSANDFMNTEAFF.

This clonotype was seen only a few times. CDR3 loop: CATEETGIETQYF. Written as DNA, the CDR3 is TGTGCCACCGAAGAGACAGGGATCGAGACCCAGTACTTC. The chain uses TRBV24-1 and TRBJ2-5; 7 bases fit TRBD1. V shed 9 bases and J 5 bases; nucleotides not matched to a gene: 8. Germline-derived CDR1 and CDR2 are KGHDR and SFDVKD. This CDR3 is 13 amino acids long.

The table lists this clonotype with many counts. The chain employs TRBV10-3 and TRBJ2-1; 8 bases map to TRBD2. This CDR3 comprises 13 residues. Germline V gene sequence: CDR1 ENHRY, CDR2 SYGVKD. J lost 7 bases, V lost 11 bases, and 10 bases had no gene match. Here the CDR3 DNA reads TGTGCCTCTCAGCGGGAGATGGGGAATGAGCAGTTCTTC. It codes for CASQREMGNEQFF.

This rearrangement joins TRBV19 to TRBJ1-5; 8 bases fit TRBD1. After removal of 7 bases from V and 4 bases from J, the junction contained 6 bases not matched to a gene. Germline V CDR1 and CDR2: LNHDA, SQIVND (reference sequence). This CDR3 spans 14 amino acids. Here the CDR3 reads CASTRQGWNQPQHF. In DNA, the CDR3 is TGTGCCAGTACCCGACAGGGGTGGAATCAGCCCCAGCATTTT. The full variable domain, in which reference TRBV19 and TRBJ1-5 provide the parts outside the CDR3, is DGGITQSPKYLFRKEGQNVTLSCEQNLNHDAMYWYRQDPGQGLRLIYYSQIVNDFQKGDIAEGYSVSREKKESFPLTVTSAQKNPTAFYLCASTRQGWNQPQHFGDGTRLSIL.